One and the same sample provided the 3 T cell receptor beta chains below, sequenced in a study of OX40 agonist ivuxolimab in advanced cancers. Clones were read by immunoSEQ multiplex PCR, and TCRdb kept only the in-frame ones, dropping some. The sample includes about 30,000 clones, more than 80% of them seen just once. This sample comprised CD4+ or CD8+ T cells sorted from blood, obtained in a trial of the OX40 agonist ivuxolimab. The receptors here all came from an adult with an advanced solid tumor such as melanoma, head and neck, liver or kidney cancer.

The chain recombines TRBV5-1 with TRBJ2-4; D is possibly TRBD1 or TRBD2 (5 bases each). The CDR3 is 14 residues long. In germline, CDR1 is SGHRS, CDR2 YFSETQ. V shed 5 bases and J shed 0 bases, with 9 bases lying between them. Here the CDR3 reads CASRGELAKNIQYF. For the CDR3, the DNA is TGCGCCAGCAGGGGGGAGCTAGCCAAAAACATTCAGTACTTC.

The V call is TRBV5-6, the J call TRBJ2-7; no clear D. Deletions cut 4 bases from V and 2 bases from J, with 16 bases between. This CDR3 comprises 15 residues. In germline, CDR1 is SGHDT, CDR2 YYEEEE. In DNA form, the CDR3 reads TGTGCCAGCAGCCCCCCCCGGCGGATTACCTACGAGCAGTACTTC. It translates to CASSPPRRITYEQYF. The entire variable domain, with the rest obtained from reference TRBV5-6 and TRBJ2-7, is as follows: DAGVTQSPTHLIKTRGQQVTLRCSPKSGHDTVSWYQQALGQGPQFIFQYYEEEERQRGNFPDRFSGHQFPNYSSELNVNALLLGDSALYLCASSPPRRITYEQYFGPGTRLTVT.

This sequence joins TRBV9 and TRBJ2-5, with D unresolved. The V end was cut by 0 bases, the J end by 5 bases, with 14 bases between. The length of the CDR3 is 15 residues. The germline CDR1 and CDR2 sequences are SGDLS and YYNGEE. The CDR3 loop reads CASSVGPAPSETQYF. The CDR3 coding sequence is TGTGCCAGCAGCGTAGGCCCAGCGCCTTCGGAGACCCAGTACTTC. Full variable domain (missing parts from reference TRBV9 and TRBJ2-5): DSGVTQTPKHLITATGQRVTLRCSPRSGDLSVYWYQQSLDQGLQFLIQYYNGEERAKGNILERFSAQQFPDLHSELNLSSLELGDSALYFCASSVGPAPSETQYFGPGTRLLVL.